This entry is about one T cell receptor (beta chain). Its antigen is unknown. This sample stems from a study of T cells expressing NK-cell markers. Broader study findings: The study found these clonotypes also leading the CD3+CD56-NKG2C+ fraction in a few donors. Uncertainty persisted over the HCMV specificity of expanded NKG2C+ T cell clones. Dominant NKG2C+ clonotypes were found to form about 1.0-7.5% of CD8+ T cells in over five donors.

The CDR3 covers 15 residues. Germline CDR1 reads SNHLY; CDR2 reads FYNNEI. TCRdb derives one entry per CDR3 protein from the 5' RACE reads, leaving out DNA. In total, the table holds a few hundred thousand distinct CDR3 sequences. The chain carries TRBV2 and TRBJ1-2. Sequencing was done on a sample of blood T cells: a sorted CD56 or NKG2C T cell subset, CD4+ or CD8+ T cells, or bulk PBMC T cells (not recorded which). This clonotype was sampled from a man aged 18-70 years in good health. This CDR3 reads CASSVFLGFNYGYTF.